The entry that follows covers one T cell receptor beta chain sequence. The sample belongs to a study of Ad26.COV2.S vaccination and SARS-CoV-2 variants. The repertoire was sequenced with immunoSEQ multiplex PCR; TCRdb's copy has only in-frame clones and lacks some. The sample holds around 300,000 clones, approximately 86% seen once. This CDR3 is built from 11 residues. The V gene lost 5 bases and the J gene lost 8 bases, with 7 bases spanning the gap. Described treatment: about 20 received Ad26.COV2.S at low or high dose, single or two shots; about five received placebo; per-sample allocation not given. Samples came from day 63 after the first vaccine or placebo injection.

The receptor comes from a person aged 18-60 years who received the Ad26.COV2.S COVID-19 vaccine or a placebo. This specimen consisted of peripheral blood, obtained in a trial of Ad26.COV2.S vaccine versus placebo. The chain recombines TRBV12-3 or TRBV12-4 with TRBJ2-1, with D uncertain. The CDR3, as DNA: TGTGCCAGCAGTCAGAGAGATGAGCAGTTCTTC. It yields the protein CASSQRDEQFF.